The clone carrying this T cell receptor beta chain has just a few counts. Its target is not known. The data were obtained in a study of beta chain features in type 1 diabetes. Across the whole study: Sorted cells numbering roughly 98,000,000 were examined across all samples. Findings and limits, study-wide: The study found moderately but significantly shorter TCRB CDR3s in all four CD4+ subsets of Type 1 diabetes patients. Diminished insertions and augmented deletions at VDJ junctions characterized type 1 diabetes patients. Any role of HLA type in TCRB rearrangement remained unresolved here.

CD4+ cells of the naive, central memory, regulatory and stem cell-like memory types were sorted via CD45RO/CCR7/CD25/CD127/CD95/CD27. Germline V CDR1 and CDR2: SGHTA, FQGTGA. Germline trimming cut 3 bases from V and 1 base from J; bases unmatched to any gene: 1. This CDR3 is 15 amino acids long. As every portion of the isolated RNA was reverse transcribed, the sequencing read expressed TCRB transcripts. Assay: immunoSEQ multiplex PCR; the TCRdb copy retains only in-frame clones and omits some. The sample carries over 200,000 clones, about 11% recorded once. The sequenced material came from naive CD4+ T cells from blood. The chain employs TRBV7-3 and TRBJ2-1; 9 bases match TRBD1. The TCR comes from a man aged 25 to 45 with type 1 diabetes. The DNA for the CDR3 is TGTGCCAGCAGCTTTGGGACAGGGTCCTACAATGAGCAGTTCTTC. It codes for CASSFGTGSYNEQFF.